Each of the 7 T cell receptor beta chains below was sequenced from the same sample in a study of metastatic and nonmetastatic thyroid tumors. Thyroid surgery was preceded by no treatment in any patient. TCRdb redid the clone calls on the PCR reads using MiXCR. This table holds 72,000 or so clones, roughly 18% found once. Sequenced material: blood. These receptors came from a female donor with papillary thyroid cancer or a benign thyroid nodule (not recorded which). Some clones in this sample may be carry-over from other donors' samples.

Many counts were recorded for this clone. The chain employs TRBV3-1 and TRBJ2-3; TRBD2 agrees at 8 bases. CDR1 is LGHDT, CDR2 YNNKEL, per germline (reference sequence). The CDR3 spans 14 residues. J lost 5 bases, V lost 4 bases, and 5 bases had no gene match. CDR3 loop: CASSPYLAGDTQYF. Written as DNA, the CDR3 is TGTGCCAGCAGCCCTTACCTAGCGGGAGATACGCAGTATTTT.

The chain has TRBV7-1 and TRBJ2-3; D possibly corresponds to TRBD1 (7 bases). TRBV7-1 counts as an open reading frame of uncertain function. The V and J ends lost 3 bases and 0 bases respectively, with 22 bases between them. There are 19 residues in the CDR3. Here the CDR3 reads CASSSRGGQAYDSTDTQYF. The CDR3 nucleotides read TGTGCCAGCAGCTCCCGGGGAGGACAGGCTTATGATAGCACAGATACGCAGTATTTT.

This clone was found many times. The chain uses TRBV9 and TRBJ2-2; D gene uncertain. CDR1 and CDR2 from the germline V gene are SGDLS and YYNGEE. Trimming removed 0 bases from V and 1 base from J, with 7 bases in between. The CDR3 is 15 residues long. For the CDR3, the DNA is TGTGCCAGCAGCGTAGCAAGCGTGAACACCGGGGAGCTGTTTTTT. This sequence encodes CASSVASVNTGELFF.

This clone has a count of ten or more. CDR3 protein: CASSVGGGAYEQFF. The DNA for the CDR3 is TGTGCCAGCAGCGTAGGAGGAGGGGCTTATGAGCAGTTCTTC. V usage is TRBV9 and J usage is TRBJ2-1, with TRBD2 as a possible D gene (6 bases). The germline gives CDR1 SGDLS, CDR2 YYNGEE. The CDR3 runs to 14 residues. V dropped 0 bases and J dropped 8 bases, with 12 bases sitting between them.

The genes are TRBV7-9 and TRBJ2-2; D gene unclear. CDR3 length: 15 residues. Germline V gives CDR1 SEHNR, CDR2 FQNEAQ (reference sequence). The ends were cut back, 5 bases at V and 0 bases at J, with 10 bases in the middle. The CDR3 spells CASSAISPNTGELFF. As DNA, the CDR3 is TGTGCCAGCAGCGCGATCTCCCCGAACACCGGGGAGCTGTTTTTT.

This clone was seen at least ten times. The chain links TRBV20-1 to TRBJ1-1, with D uncertain. The CDR3 has 11 residues. The V and J ends lost 4 bases and 2 bases respectively, with 5 bases between them. Germline CDR1 reads DFQATT; CDR2 reads SNEGSKA (reference sequence). CDR3 residues: CSAIVNTEAFF. The CDR3 DNA follows: TGCAGTGCTATAGTTAACACTGAAGCTTTCTTT.

On this clone: It may be a read error: a sequence one base away is much more abundant. Other DNA variants within this sample encode the same CDR3. The J gene is TRBJ2-1, the V gene TRBV29-1; D gene ambiguous. In germline, CDR1 is SQVTM, CDR2 ANQGSEA. Trimming cost V 3 bases and J 10 bases, with 10 bases left between them. The CDR3 is made up of 11 amino acids. CDR3: CSVESTSEQFF. The CDR3 DNA reads as TGCAGCGTTGAGTCGACATCCGAGCAGTTCTTC.